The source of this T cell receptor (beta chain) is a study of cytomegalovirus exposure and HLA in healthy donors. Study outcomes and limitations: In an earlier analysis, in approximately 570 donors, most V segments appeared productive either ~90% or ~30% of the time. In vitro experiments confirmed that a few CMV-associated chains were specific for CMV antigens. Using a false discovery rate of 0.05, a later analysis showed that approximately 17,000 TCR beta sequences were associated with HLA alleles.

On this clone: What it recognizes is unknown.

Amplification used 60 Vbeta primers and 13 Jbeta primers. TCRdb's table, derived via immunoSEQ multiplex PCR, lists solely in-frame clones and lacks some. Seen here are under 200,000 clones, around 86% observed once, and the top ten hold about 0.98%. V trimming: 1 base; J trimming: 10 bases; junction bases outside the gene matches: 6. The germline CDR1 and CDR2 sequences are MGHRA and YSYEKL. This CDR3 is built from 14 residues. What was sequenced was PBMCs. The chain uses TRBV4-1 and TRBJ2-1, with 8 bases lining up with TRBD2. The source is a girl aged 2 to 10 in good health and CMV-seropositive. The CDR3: CASSQVKREWEQFF. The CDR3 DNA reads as TGCGCCAGCAGCCAAGTAAAGCGGGAGTGGGAGCAGTTCTTC.